The sequence of this T cell receptor beta chain was determined in a study of T cell repertoires in cytomegalovirus infection. The wider study: Recently identified HLA-C-restricted CMV epitopes were used, and well-studied HLA-B-restricted CMV epitopes were used as well. The public TCR beta signatures pointed to both CMV infection and matching HLA type. Study outcomes and limitations: HLA-C-restricted TCR beta clonotypes specific for CMV led the ex vivo response. Of the TCR beta families, the public ones yielded a cumulative frequency that identified carriers of CMV plus the relevant HLA.

TCRdb ran MiXCR on the reads and lists one entry per CDR3 protein. Among about 770,000 distinct CDR3 sequences listed, under 35% were seen once. The germline V gene has CDR1 MNHNS and CDR2 SASEGT. The CDR3 spans 16 residues. The V end lost 7 bases, the J end lost 4 bases, and 22 bases lay between the germline ends. Note on this clonotype: Its antigen remains unknown.

This sample comprised cultured CD8+ T cells from PBMCs, obtained from culture after CMV antigen stimulation. The chain links TRBV6-1 to TRBJ1-1; D not resolved. This receptor was obtained from a human donor in good health (CMV status not recorded). Some clones in this sample may be carry-over from other donors' samples. CDR3 nucleotide sequence: TGTGCCAGCACCTATCCTGACCCGGTTTCGGTCACTGAAGCTTTCTTT. Its protein is CASTYPDPVSVTEAFF.